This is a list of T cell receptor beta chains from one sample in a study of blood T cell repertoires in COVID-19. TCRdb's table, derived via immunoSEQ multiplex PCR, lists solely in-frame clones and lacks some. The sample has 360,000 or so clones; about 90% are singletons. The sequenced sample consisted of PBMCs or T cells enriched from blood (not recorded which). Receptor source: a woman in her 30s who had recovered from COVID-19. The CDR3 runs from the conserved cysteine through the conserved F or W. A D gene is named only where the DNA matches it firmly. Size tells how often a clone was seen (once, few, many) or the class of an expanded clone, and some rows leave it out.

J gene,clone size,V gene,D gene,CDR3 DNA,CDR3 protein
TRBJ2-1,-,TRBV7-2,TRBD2,TGTGCCAGCAGCACCGGGGTAGCGGGAGTCGATGAGCAGTTCTTC,CASSTGVAGVDEQFF
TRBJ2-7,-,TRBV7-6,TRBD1,TGTGCCAGCAGCTACCAGGACAGGGGAGCAACCTACGAGCAGTACTTC,CASSYQDRGATYEQYF
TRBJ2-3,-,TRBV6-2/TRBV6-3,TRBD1,TGTGCCAGCAGTGTCAGGGGGATCACAGATACGCAGTATTTT,CASSVRGITDTQYF
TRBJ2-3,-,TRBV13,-,TGTGCCACTAGCGCCCCTAGCACAGATACGCAGTATTTT,CATSAPSTDTQYF
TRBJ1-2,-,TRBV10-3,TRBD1,TGTGCCATCAGTGCACAACAGGGGGCGAAGGGCTACACCTTC,CAISAQQGAKGYTF
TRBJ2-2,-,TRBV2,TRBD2,TGTGCCAGCAGGACTACTAGCGGGGGCGGGGAGCTGTTTTTT,CASRTTSGGGELFF
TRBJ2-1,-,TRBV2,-,TGTGCCAGCACAGTCAGTACAGAGCAGTTCTTC,CASTVSTEQFF
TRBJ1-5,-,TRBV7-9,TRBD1,TGTGCCAGCAGCCGAAGCGGAGGGGGCGGGAAGAGCAATCAGCCCCAGCATTTT,CASSRSGGGGKSNQPQHF
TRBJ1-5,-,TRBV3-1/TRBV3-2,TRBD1,TGTGCCAGCAGCCAGACAGGGGGGCATCAGCCCCAGCATTTT,CASSQTGGHQPQHF
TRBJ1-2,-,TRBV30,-,TGTGCCTGGAGTGGTGCGGGGGGCAGCGGCTACACCTTC,CAWSGAGGSGYTF
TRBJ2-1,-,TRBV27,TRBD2,TGTGCCAGCAGGATGATAGCGGGGGGGGGCAATGAGCAGTTCTTC,CASRMIAGGGNEQFF
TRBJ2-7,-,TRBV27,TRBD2,TGTGCCAGCAGTTTAACTAGCGGCTACGAGCAGTACTTC,CASSLTSGYEQYF
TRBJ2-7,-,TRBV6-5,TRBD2,TGTGCCAGTACTAGCGGGAGCTCCTACGAGCAGTACTTC,CASTSGSSYEQYF
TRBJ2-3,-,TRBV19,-,TGTGCCAGTAGTATATTCGGTCCAGATACGCAGTATTTT,CASSIFGPDTQYF
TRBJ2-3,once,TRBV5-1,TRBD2,TGCGCCAGCAGCACAAGGGGACTAGCGGGAGGGTTGAATACGCAGTATTTT,CASSTRGLAGGLNTQYF
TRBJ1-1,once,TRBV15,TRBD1,TGTGCCACCAGCAGGGACCCGACAGGGACCGGGGCTGAAGCTTTCTTT,CATSRDPTGTGAEAFF
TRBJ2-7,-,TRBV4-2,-,TGTGCCAGCAGCCAAGAGCGGGCACTAGCCGCCTACGAGCAGTACTTC,CASSQERALAAYEQYF
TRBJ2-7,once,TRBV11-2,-,TGTGCCAGCAGCTTCTTACGGGGGGCGGGCGAGCAGTACTTC,CASSFLRGAGEQYF
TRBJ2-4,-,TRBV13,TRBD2,TGTGCCAGCAGCTCCCCCCCTAGCGGGGGTTCTTCAAACATTCAGTACTTC,CASSSPPSGGSSNIQYF
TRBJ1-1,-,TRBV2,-,TGTGCCAGCACCGGTTCGGGAGGCGGGGGGACTGAAGCTTTCTTT,CASTGSGGGGTEAFF
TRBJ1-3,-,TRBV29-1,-,TGCAGCGTCCTGGCCTTACAGGATTATGGAAACACCATATATTTT,CSVLALQDYGNTIYF
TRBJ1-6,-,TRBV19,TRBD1,TGTGCCAGTAGCCCCGAAACGGACAGGGGGCTCTATTCACCCCTCCACTTT,CASSPETDRGLYSPLHF
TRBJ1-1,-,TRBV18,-,TGTGCCAGCTCGAGGTTGGGCGAGGGCGGCACTGAAGCTTTCTTT,CASSRLGEGGTEAFF
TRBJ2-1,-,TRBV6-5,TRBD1,TGTGCCAGCCGGGACAGGGCGAATAATGAGCAGTTCTTC,CASRDRANNEQFF
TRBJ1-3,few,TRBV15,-,TGTGCCACCAGCAGAGATGCCTCCAGGCCTGGAAACACCATATATTTT,CATSRDASRPGNTIYF
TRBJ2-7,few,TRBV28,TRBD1,TGTGCCAGCAGTGGACGGGACAGGACCTACGAGCAGTACTTC,CASSGRDRTYEQYF
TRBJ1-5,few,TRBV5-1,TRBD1,TGCGCCAGCAGCCCGGGACAGGGAGGCAATCAGCCCCAGCATTTT,CASSPGQGGNQPQHF
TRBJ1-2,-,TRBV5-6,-,TGTGCCAGCAGCTTCTTCAGGGTAGGCGGCTACACCTTC,CASSFFRVGGYTF
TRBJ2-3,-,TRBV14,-,TGTGCCAGCAGCTCCAAGTGGGCGACAGCAGATACGCAGTATTTT,CASSSKWATADTQYF
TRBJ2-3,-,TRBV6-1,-,TGTGCCAGCAGTGATGCAGGGTTTAGCACAGATACGCAGTATTTT,CASSDAGFSTDTQYF
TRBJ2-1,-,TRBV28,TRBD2,TGTGCCAGCAGTTCGTCTAGCGGGAGCTCCTACAATGAGCAGTTCTTC,CASSSSSGSSYNEQFF
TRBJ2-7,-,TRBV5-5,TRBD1,TGTGCCAGCAGCTTGGACAGGGGCTACGAGCAGTACTTC,CASSLDRGYEQYF
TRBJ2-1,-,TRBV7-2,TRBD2,TGTGCCAGCAGCTTCGCGGGGAATAGCGGGAATGAGCAGTTCTTC,CASSFAGNSGNEQFF
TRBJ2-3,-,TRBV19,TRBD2,TGTGCCAGTAGCCGCGGACTAGCAGCAGATACGCAGTATTTT,CASSRGLAADTQYF
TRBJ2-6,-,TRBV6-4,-,TGTGCCAGCAGTGACTCAGGAGCCTCTGGGGCCAACGTCCTGACTTTC,CASSDSGASGANVLTF
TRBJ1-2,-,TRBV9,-,TGTGCCAGCAGCGTTCACAGGGAGGGTGGCTACACCTTC,CASSVHREGGYTF
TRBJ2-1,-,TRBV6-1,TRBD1,TGTGCCAGCAGTGAAGCTGAGGGACAGTTAAATGAGCAGTTCTTC,CASSEAEGQLNEQFF